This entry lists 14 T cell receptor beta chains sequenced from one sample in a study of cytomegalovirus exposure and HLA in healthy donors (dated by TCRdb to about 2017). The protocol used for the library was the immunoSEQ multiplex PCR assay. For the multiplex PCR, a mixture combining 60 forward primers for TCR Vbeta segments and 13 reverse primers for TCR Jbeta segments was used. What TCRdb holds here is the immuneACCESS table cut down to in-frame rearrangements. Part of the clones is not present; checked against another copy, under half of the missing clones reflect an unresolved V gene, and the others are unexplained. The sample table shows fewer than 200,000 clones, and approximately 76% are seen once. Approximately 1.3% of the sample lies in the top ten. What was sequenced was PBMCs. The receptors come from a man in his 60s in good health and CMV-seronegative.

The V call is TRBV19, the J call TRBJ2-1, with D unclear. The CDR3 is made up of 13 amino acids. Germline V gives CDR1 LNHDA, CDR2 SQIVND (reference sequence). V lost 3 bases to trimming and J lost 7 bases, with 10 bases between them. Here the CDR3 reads CASSIVVGNEQFF. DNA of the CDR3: TGTGCCAGTAGTATCGTTGTCGGGAATGAGCAGTTCTTC.

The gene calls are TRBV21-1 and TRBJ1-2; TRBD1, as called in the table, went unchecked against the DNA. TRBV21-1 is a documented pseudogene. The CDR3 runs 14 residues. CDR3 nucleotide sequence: TGTGTACTAGGGGACAGAGGCGGTCCTTGTGGCTACACCTTC. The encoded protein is CVLGDRGGPCGYTF.

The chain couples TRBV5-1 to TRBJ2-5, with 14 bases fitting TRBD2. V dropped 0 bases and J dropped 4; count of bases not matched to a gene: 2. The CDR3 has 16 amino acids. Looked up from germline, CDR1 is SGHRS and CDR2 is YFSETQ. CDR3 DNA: TGCGCCAGCAGCTTGGCCGGACTAGCGGGAGGAGAGACCCAGTACTTC. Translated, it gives CASSLAGLAGGETQYF.

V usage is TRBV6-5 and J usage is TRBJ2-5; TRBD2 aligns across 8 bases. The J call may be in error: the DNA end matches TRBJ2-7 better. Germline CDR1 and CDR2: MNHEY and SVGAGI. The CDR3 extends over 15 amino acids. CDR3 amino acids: CASTQSGTRDVEQYF. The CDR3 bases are TGTGCCAGCACCCAATCGGGGACTAGGGACGTCGAGCAGTACTTC.

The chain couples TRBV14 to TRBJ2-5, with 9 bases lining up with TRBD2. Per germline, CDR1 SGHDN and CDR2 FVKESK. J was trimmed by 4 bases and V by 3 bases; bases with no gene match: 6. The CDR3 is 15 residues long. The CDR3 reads CASSHARGGRETQYF. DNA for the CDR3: TGTGCCAGCAGCCATGCGCGGGGGGGCCGAGAGACCCAGTACTTC.

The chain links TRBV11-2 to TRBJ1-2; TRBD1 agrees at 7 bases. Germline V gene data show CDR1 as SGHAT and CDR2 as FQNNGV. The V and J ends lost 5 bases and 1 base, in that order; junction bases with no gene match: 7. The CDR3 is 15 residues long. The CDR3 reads CASSQDRALNYGYTF. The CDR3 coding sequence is TGTGCCAGCAGCCAAGACAGGGCGCTTAACTATGGCTACACCTTC.

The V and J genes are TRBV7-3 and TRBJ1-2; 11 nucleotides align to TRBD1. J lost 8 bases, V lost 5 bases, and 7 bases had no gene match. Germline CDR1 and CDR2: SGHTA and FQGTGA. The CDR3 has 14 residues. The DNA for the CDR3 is TGTGCCAGCAGCCCAGGACAGGGGGCGTGGGGCTACACCTTC. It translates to CASSPGQGAWGYTF.

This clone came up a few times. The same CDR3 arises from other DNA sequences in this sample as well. CDR3 sequence (DNA): TGTGCCAGCAGCTTATTAGCGGGGGGGCCAGATACGCAGTATTTT. Its translation: CASSLLAGGPDTQYF. The chain recombines TRBV7-2 with TRBJ2-3, with 11 bases that match TRBD2. This CDR3 spans 15 amino acids. Germline V CDR1 and CDR2: SGHTA, FQGNSA. The trim removed 2 bases at V and 4 bases at J, leaving 2 bases unmatched.

In nucleotides, the CDR3 is TGCGCCAGCAGCTTTAATGTCGGGGGAGGAATTCACGAGCAGTACTTC. It is translated as CASSFNVGGGIHEQYF. The chain is built from TRBV5-1 and TRBJ2-7; D is possibly TRBD2 (6 bases). Trimming removed 2 bases at V and 5 bases at J, with 20 bases between. Per the germline V gene, CDR1 is SGHRS and CDR2 is YFSETQ. The CDR3 has 16 residues.

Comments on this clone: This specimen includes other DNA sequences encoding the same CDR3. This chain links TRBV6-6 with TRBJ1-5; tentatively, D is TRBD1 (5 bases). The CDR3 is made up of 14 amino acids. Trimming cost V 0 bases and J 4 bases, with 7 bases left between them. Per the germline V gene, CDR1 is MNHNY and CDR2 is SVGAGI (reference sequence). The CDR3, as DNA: TGTGCCAGCAGTTACTCGTCAGGGAATCAGCCCCAGCATTTT. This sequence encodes CASSYSSGNQPQHF.

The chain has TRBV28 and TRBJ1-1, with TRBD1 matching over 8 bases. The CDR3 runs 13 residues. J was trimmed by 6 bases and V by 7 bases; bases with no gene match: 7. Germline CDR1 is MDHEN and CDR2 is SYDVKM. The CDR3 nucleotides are TGTGCCAGCACATACCCACAGGGGGCTGAAGCTTTCTTT. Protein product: CASTYPQGAEAFF.

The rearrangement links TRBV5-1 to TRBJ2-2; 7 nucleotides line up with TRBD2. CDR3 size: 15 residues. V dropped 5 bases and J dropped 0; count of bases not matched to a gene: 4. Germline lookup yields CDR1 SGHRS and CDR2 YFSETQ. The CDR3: CASRTGTTNTGELFF. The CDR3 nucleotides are TGCGCCAGCAGAACCGGGACTACGAACACCGGGGAGCTGTTTTTT.

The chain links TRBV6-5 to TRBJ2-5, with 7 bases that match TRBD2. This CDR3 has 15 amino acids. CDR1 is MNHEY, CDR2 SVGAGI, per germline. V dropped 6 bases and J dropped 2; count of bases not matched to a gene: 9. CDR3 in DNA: TGTGCCAGCAGGCCAACTAAAGCGGGGCAAGAGACCCAGTACTTC. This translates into CASRPTKAGQETQYF.

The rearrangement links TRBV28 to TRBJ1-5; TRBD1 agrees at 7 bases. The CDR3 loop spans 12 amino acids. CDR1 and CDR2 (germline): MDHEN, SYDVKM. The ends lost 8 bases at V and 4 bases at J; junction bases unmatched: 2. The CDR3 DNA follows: TGTGCCAGCTTGACAGGGAATCAGCCCCAGCATTTT. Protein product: CASLTGNQPQHF.